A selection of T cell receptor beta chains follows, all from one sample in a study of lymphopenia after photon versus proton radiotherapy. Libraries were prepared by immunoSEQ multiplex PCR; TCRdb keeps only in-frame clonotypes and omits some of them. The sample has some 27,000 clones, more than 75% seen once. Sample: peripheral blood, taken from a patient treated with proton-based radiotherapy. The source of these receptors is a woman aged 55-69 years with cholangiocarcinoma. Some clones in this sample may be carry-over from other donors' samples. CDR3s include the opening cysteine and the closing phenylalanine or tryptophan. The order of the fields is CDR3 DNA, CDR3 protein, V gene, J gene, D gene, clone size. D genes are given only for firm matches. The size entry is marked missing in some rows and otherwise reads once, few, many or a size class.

cdr3_nt: TGTGCCAGCAGCCGTGACAGTGACTACGAGCAGTACTTC
cdr3_aa: CASSRDSDYEQYF
v_call: TRBV27
j_call: TRBJ2-7
d_call: -
clone_size: -

cdr3_nt: TGTGCCAGCAGTGAAGTACTAGCGCCCGGGTTACAGTTCTTC
cdr3_aa: CASSEVLAPGLQFF
v_call: TRBV6-1
j_call: TRBJ2-1
d_call: TRBD2
clone_size: -

cdr3_nt: TGTGCCAGCTCACCGGGACAGGGGTCTCAGCCCCAGCATTTT
cdr3_aa: CASSPGQGSQPQHF
v_call: TRBV18
j_call: TRBJ1-5
d_call: TRBD1
clone_size: -

cdr3_nt: TGTGCCAGCAGCTTCCAGGTGGCAGATACGCAGTATTTT
cdr3_aa: CASSFQVADTQYF
v_call: TRBV5-5
j_call: TRBJ2-3
d_call: -
clone_size: -

cdr3_nt: TGTGCCAGCAGCCCTAGTCTAGCGGGAGCGGCCGGGGAGCTGTTTTTT
cdr3_aa: CASSPSLAGAAGELFF
v_call: TRBV5-5
j_call: TRBJ2-2
d_call: TRBD2
clone_size: -

cdr3_nt: TGTGCCAGCAGCGTAGGGACAGTGCCTTCGGGGACCCAGTACTTC
cdr3_aa: CASSVGTVPSGTQYF
v_call: TRBV9
j_call: TRBJ2-5
d_call: -
clone_size: once

cdr3_nt: TGTGCCAGTAGTATTTCGCCGCCCGGGGCGAACTCTGGAAACACCATATATTTT
cdr3_aa: CASSISPPGANSGNTIYF
v_call: TRBV19
j_call: TRBJ1-3
d_call: -
clone_size: -

cdr3_nt: TGTGCCAGCAGTGACCAGGCTGCGTCAGCCAAAAACATTCAGTACTTC
cdr3_aa: CASSDQAASAKNIQYF
v_call: TRBV6-1
j_call: TRBJ2-4
d_call: -
clone_size: -

cdr3_nt: TGCGCCAGCAGCCTACTGTGGTCTAACACTGAAGCTTTCTTT
cdr3_aa: CASSLLWSNTEAFF
v_call: TRBV5-1
j_call: TRBJ1-1
d_call: -
clone_size: -

cdr3_nt: TGCGCCAGCAGCCAGGAAGGACAGGGGTCGAACACTGAAGCTTTCTTT
cdr3_aa: CASSQEGQGSNTEAFF
v_call: TRBV4-1
j_call: TRBJ1-1
d_call: TRBD1
clone_size: -

cdr3_nt: TGTGCCAGCAGTGAACGAAGGGGGGACACTGAAGCTTTCTTT
cdr3_aa: CASSERRGDTEAFF
v_call: TRBV6-1
j_call: TRBJ1-1
d_call: -
clone_size: -

cdr3_nt: TGTGCCAGCAGCACCGGGACACCGGTGGGGGGAGATACGCAGTATTTT
cdr3_aa: CASSTGTPVGGDTQYF
v_call: TRBV5-8
j_call: TRBJ2-3
d_call: -
clone_size: -

cdr3_nt: TGTGCCAGCAGTTACTCGTCCAACAATGAGCAGTTCTTC
cdr3_aa: CASSYSSNNEQFF
v_call: TRBV6-6
j_call: TRBJ2-1
d_call: -
clone_size: -

cdr3_nt: TGTGCCAGCAGAGTGAATCGATCTGGAAACACCATATATTTT
cdr3_aa: CASRVNRSGNTIYF
v_call: TRBV6-5
j_call: TRBJ1-3
d_call: -
clone_size: -

cdr3_nt: TGTGCCAGCTCATGGGACGTCTATCAGCCCCAGCATTTT
cdr3_aa: CASSWDVYQPQHF
v_call: TRBV18
j_call: TRBJ1-5
d_call: -
clone_size: -

cdr3_nt: TGTGCCAGCAGACAGGACAGCAATCAGCCCCAGCATTTT
cdr3_aa: CASRQDSNQPQHF
v_call: TRBV16
j_call: TRBJ1-5
d_call: -
clone_size: -

cdr3_nt: TGTGCCAGCAGATACTGGGACGGAACGAACACTGAAGCTTTCTTT
cdr3_aa: CASRYWDGTNTEAFF
v_call: TRBV6-5
j_call: TRBJ1-1
d_call: -
clone_size: -

cdr3_nt: TGCGCCAGCAGCTTTGATCCCTCGGGAGTGAACACTGAAGCTTTCTTT
cdr3_aa: CASSFDPSGVNTEAFF
v_call: TRBV5-1
j_call: TRBJ1-1
d_call: -
clone_size: -

cdr3_nt: TGTGCCAGCGCTACGCAGGGTCGGACAGATACGCAGTATTTT
cdr3_aa: CASATQGRTDTQYF
v_call: TRBV6-1
j_call: TRBJ2-3
d_call: -
clone_size: few

cdr3_nt: TGTGCCATCAGTGAGTCATCAGGGTTTGGCTACACCTTC
cdr3_aa: CAISESSGFGYTF
v_call: TRBV10-3
j_call: TRBJ1-2
d_call: -
clone_size: -

cdr3_nt: TGCGCCAGCAGCTTGGCGGGGTTTAATTCACCCCTCCACTTT
cdr3_aa: CASSLAGFNSPLHF
v_call: TRBV5-1
j_call: TRBJ1-6
d_call: -
clone_size: -

cdr3_nt: TGTGCCTGGAGTGTACTGGGCGGGGGGGCCTCCTACGAGCAGTACTTC
cdr3_aa: CAWSVLGGGASYEQYF
v_call: TRBV30
j_call: TRBJ2-7
d_call: TRBD2
clone_size: -

cdr3_nt: TGTGCCAGCTCACGAGTAGGCGCCGGGGAGCTGTTTTTT
cdr3_aa: CASSRVGAGELFF
v_call: TRBV18
j_call: TRBJ2-2
d_call: -
clone_size: -

cdr3_nt: TGTGCCAGCAGCCCTATACAGGGGATGTACGAGCAGTACTTC
cdr3_aa: CASSPIQGMYEQYF
v_call: TRBV5-4
j_call: TRBJ2-7
d_call: TRBD1
clone_size: -

cdr3_nt: TGTGCCAGCTCACCACCGATCGTGAATGGGGAGCTGTTTTTT
cdr3_aa: CASSPPIVNGELFF
v_call: TRBV18
j_call: TRBJ2-2
d_call: -
clone_size: -

cdr3_nt: TGTGCCAGCAGCTCCGCGGGGTCCCTCTTGAATGAGCAGTTCTTC
cdr3_aa: CASSSAGSLLNEQFF
v_call: TRBV7-9
j_call: TRBJ2-1
d_call: -
clone_size: -

cdr3_nt: TGTGCCAGCAGGACCGGGGGTATGACTAATGAAAAACTGTTTTTT
cdr3_aa: CASRTGGMTNEKLFF
v_call: TRBV2
j_call: TRBJ1-4
d_call: -
clone_size: -

cdr3_nt: TGTGCCAGCAGCCACATCGGTGGATTGCCCTACAATGAGCAGTTCTTC
cdr3_aa: CASSHIGGLPYNEQFF
v_call: TRBV14
j_call: TRBJ2-1
d_call: -
clone_size: once

cdr3_nt: TGTGCCGCGGGAGGGGGGAGAGGAGATACGCAGTATTTT
cdr3_aa: CAAGGGRGDTQYF
v_call: TRBV7-9
j_call: TRBJ2-3
d_call: TRBD2
clone_size: -

cdr3_nt: TGTGCCAGCAGAAAAAGTTTCGGACTACAGCCCCAGCATTTT
cdr3_aa: CASRKSFGLQPQHF
v_call: TRBV6-5
j_call: TRBJ1-5
d_call: -
clone_size: -

cdr3_nt: TGTGCCAGCAGCTCGAGCGGGGCTCGTCCTGGGGAGCTGTTTTTT
cdr3_aa: CASSSSGARPGELFF
v_call: TRBV7-9
j_call: TRBJ2-2
d_call: TRBD2
clone_size: -

cdr3_nt: TGTGCCAGCAGAGTAGCGGGGTCCTACTACGAGCAGTACTTC
cdr3_aa: CASRVAGSYYEQYF
v_call: TRBV6-5
j_call: TRBJ2-7
d_call: TRBD2
clone_size: -

cdr3_nt: TGTGCCAGCAGTTTTTTGGACCCACTCGGTGCAACTAATGAAAAACTGTTTTTT
cdr3_aa: CASSFLDPLGATNEKLFF
v_call: TRBV27
j_call: TRBJ1-4
d_call: -
clone_size: -

cdr3_nt: TGTGCCAGCAGCCGACAGACTGTTAGCTCCTACGAGCAGTACTTC
cdr3_aa: CASSRQTVSSYEQYF
v_call: TRBV7-2
j_call: TRBJ2-7
d_call: -
clone_size: -

cdr3_nt: TGTGCCAGCAGTGCGGGGTATAGGAGCAATCAGCCCCAGCATTTT
cdr3_aa: CASSAGYRSNQPQHF
v_call: TRBV2
j_call: TRBJ1-5
d_call: -
clone_size: few

cdr3_nt: TGTGCCAGCAGTTACTCCCCCCGAGGCGAGCAGTACTTC
cdr3_aa: CASSYSPRGEQYF
v_call: TRBV6-5
j_call: TRBJ2-7
d_call: -
clone_size: -

cdr3_nt: TGTGCCAGCAGCCCTAAGCGGGGGGACAATGAGCAGTTCTTC
cdr3_aa: CASSPKRGDNEQFF
v_call: TRBV7-9
j_call: TRBJ2-1
d_call: TRBD2
clone_size: once

cdr3_nt: TGTGCCAGCAGAAAGGACGGACAGGCCCAAGAGACCCAGTACTTC
cdr3_aa: CASRKDGQAQETQYF
v_call: TRBV5-4
j_call: TRBJ2-5
d_call: TRBD1
clone_size: -

cdr3_nt: TGCGCCAGCAGTGAAAGGGTTGGATTGCGGGAACCACACTTC
cdr3_aa: CASSERVGLREPHF
v_call: TRBV10-2
j_call: TRBJ2-7
d_call: -
clone_size: -

cdr3_nt: TGTGCCAGCAGCTTTGTTGAGAACACTGAAGCTTTCTTT
cdr3_aa: CASSFVENTEAFF
v_call: TRBV7-9
j_call: TRBJ1-1
d_call: -
clone_size: -